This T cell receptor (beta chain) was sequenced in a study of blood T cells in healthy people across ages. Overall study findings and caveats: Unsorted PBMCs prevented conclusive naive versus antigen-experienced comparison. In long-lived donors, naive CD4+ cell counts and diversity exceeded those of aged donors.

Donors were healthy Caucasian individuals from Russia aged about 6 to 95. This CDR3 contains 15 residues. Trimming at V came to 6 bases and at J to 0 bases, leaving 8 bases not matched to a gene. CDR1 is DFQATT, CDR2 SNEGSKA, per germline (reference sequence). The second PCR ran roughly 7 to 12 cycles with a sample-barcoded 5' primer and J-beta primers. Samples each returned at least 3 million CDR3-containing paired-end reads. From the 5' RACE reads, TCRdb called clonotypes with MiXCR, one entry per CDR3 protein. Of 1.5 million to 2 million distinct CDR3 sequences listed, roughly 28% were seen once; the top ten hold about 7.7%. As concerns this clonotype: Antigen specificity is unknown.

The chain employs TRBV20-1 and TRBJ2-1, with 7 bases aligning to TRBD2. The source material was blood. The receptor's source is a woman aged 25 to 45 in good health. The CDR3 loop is CSAPSERDSYNEQFF. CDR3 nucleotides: TGCAGTGCCCCCTCTGAGCGGGACTCCTACAATGAGCAGTTCTTC.